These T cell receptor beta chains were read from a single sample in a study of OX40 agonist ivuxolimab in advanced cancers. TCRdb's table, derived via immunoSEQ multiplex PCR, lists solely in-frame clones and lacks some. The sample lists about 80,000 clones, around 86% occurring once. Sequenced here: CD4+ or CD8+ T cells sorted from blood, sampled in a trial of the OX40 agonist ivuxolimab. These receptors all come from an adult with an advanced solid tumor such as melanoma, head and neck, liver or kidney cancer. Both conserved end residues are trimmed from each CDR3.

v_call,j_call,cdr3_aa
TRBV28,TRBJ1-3,ASSLATGTAQNTIY
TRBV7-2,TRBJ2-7,ASRLQALPGEQY
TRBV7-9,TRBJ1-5,ASSRGGVEQPQH
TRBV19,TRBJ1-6,ASGVRPEAEGNSPLH
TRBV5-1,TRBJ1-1,ASSAGQNPNTEAF
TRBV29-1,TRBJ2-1,SARDRVSEQF
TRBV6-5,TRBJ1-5,ASSTSSGPQH
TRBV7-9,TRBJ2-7,ASSSAGRVPYEQY
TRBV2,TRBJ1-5,ASTLVTGAGNQPQH
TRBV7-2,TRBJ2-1,ASSLIAGPYNEQF
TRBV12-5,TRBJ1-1,ASGFNRRTEAF
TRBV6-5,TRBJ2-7,ASNGGAGGSYEQY
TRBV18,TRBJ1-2,ASSPRQSSNYGYT
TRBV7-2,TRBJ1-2,ASSPGTGGDGYT
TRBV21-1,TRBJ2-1,ASSIERGKYNEQF
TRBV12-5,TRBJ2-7,ASGPSLPFSYEQY
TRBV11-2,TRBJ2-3,ASSLVGGFRDTQY
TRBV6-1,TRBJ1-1,ASSVHYTEAF
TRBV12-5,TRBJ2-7,ASGFGTTNYEQY
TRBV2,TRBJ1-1,ASSVLNTEAF
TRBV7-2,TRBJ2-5,ASSLIGMGQETQY
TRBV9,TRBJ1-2,ASSVDSSNDYGYT
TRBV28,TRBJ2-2,ASSTRDRGRRGGELF
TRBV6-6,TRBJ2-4,ASSYLGTGENIQY
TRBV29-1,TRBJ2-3,SVEGPRLDTQY
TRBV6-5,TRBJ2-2,ASSYSRGAGELF
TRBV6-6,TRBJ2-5,ASSYSAGGRETQY
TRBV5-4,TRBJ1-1,ASTNRQFNTEAF
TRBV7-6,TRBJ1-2,ASSLVSGVGYT
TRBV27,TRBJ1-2,ASRSRDRVSYGYT
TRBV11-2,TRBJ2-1,ASSLSGSSYNEQF
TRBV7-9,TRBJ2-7,ASSLGTSMDEQY
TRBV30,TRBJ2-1,AWSVGGTSYNEQF
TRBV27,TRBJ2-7,ASWEKRTSGSYEQY
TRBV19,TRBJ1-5,ASSIGRGQGTILNQPQH
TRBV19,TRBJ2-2,ASSPSSVKGGELF
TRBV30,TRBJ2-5,AWKRGLLAGEETQY
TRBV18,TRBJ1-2,ASSARDRAGYT
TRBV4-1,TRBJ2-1,ASSHRTGVNNEQF
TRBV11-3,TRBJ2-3,ASSFGGVSDTQY
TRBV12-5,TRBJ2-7,ASGLTHRGQY
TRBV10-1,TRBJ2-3,ASSEFVGDYRTDTQY